These 25 T cell receptor beta chains were all obtained from the same sample, sequenced in a study of control samples from healthy donors and cancer patients. Assay used: immunoSEQ multiplex PCR; TCRdb lists only in-frame clones, some missing. The top ten hold approximately 6% of the sample, which has some 130,000 clones, approximately 92% seen once. The sequencing sample was made of blood. These receptors all stem from a man aged 18 to 30 in good health.

The chain combines TRBV19 with TRBJ2-1, with D tentatively TRBD1 (6 bases). V was shortened by 10 bases and J by 8 bases, with 18 bases between the two germline ends. This CDR3 has 13 residues. Looked up from germline, CDR1 is LNHDA and CDR2 is SQIVND (reference sequence). This chain's CDR3 is CATTGMGRHEQFF. For the CDR3, the DNA is TGTGCCACTACAGGGATGGGTAGGCATGAGCAGTTCTTC.

This chain connects TRBV5-4 to TRBJ2-3; the match to TRBD2 covers 11 bases. Germline CDR1 reads SGHNT; CDR2 reads YYREEE (reference sequence). The trim removed 2 bases at V and 6 bases at J, leaving 5 bases unmatched. The CDR3 runs 15 residues. For the CDR3, the DNA is TGTGCCAGCAGCTTAAGACTAGCGGGGACCGATACGCAGTATTTT. Its translation: CASSLRLAGTDTQYF.

The chain links TRBV10-3 to TRBJ1-6; no definite D call. CDR3 length: 17 residues. V was clipped by 3 bases and J by 0 bases, with 12 bases between them. Germline CDR1 reads ENHRY; CDR2 reads SYGVKD. CDR3 DNA: TGTGCCATCAGTGATTACGCAGCAAGCTCCTATAATTCACCCCTCCACTTT. Amino acids: CAISDYAASSYNSPLHF.

The chain uses TRBV10-3 and TRBJ1-1, with D possibly being TRBD1 (5 bases). Deletions cut 0 bases from V and 6 bases from J, with 11 bases between. The length of the CDR3 is 14 residues. Germline CDR1 is ENHRY and CDR2 is SYGVKD. The CDR3: CAISESMGGAEAFF. In nucleotides, the CDR3 is TGTGCCATCAGTGAGTCGATGGGGGGGGCTGAAGCTTTCTTT.

The chain combines TRBV27 with TRBJ1-2, with 8 bases matching TRBD1. Germline CDR1 reads MNHEY; CDR2 reads SMNVEV (reference sequence). This CDR3 is 16 amino acids long. V lost 5 bases to trimming and J lost 5 bases; unmatched junction nucleotides: 13. The CDR3 nucleotides are TGTGCCAGCAGTCCGATCTTAGTAAGGACAGGGTATGGCTACACCTTC. Residues: CASSPILVRTGYGYTF.

The chain couples TRBV3-1 (or the pseudogene TRBV3-2) to TRBJ2-7; the match to TRBD2 covers 12 bases. The CDR3 runs to 16 residues. Germline values: CDR1 LGHDT, CDR2 YNNKEL (reference sequence). With V trimmed by 4 bases and J by 0 bases, 4 bases remained unmatched. The CDR3 region has the DNA TGTGCCAGCAGCCCCCGACTAGCGGGGGCCTCCTACGAGCAGTACTTC. Translating it yields CASSPRLAGASYEQYF.

The chain has TRBV7-9 and TRBJ2-7; 8 bases fit TRBD1. The CDR3 contains 14 residues. The V gene end was trimmed by 4 bases and the J gene end by 6 bases; junction bases not matched to a gene: 8. CDR1 SEHNR and CDR2 FQNEAQ come from the germline V gene (reference sequence). The DNA of the CDR3 is TGTGCCAGCAGCTCCATCAGGGGGCGGGTCGAGCAGTACTTC. It translates to CASSSIRGRVEQYF. The complete variable domain, with remaining parts taken from reference TRBV7-9 and TRBJ2-7, reads DTGVSQNPRHKITKRGQNVTFRCDPISEHNRLYWYRQTLGQGPEFLTYFQNEAQLEKSRLLSDRFSAERPKGSFSTLEIQRTEQGDSAMYLCASSSIRGRVEQYFGPGTRLTVT.

The chain combines TRBV2 with TRBJ2-5, with unresolved D. This CDR3 is 12 amino acids long. With 5 bases removed from V and 5 bases from J, the gap between germline ends came to 9 bases. Germline-derived CDR1 and CDR2 are SNHLY and FYNNEI. The CDR3 bases are TGTGCCAGCAGTTCCGGATGGGAGACCCAGTACTTC. Translation: CASSSGWETQYF.

The chain recombines TRBV24-1 with TRBJ1-1; D is possibly TRBD1 (6 bases). CDR1 KGHDR and CDR2 SFDVKD come from the germline V gene. The CDR3 sequence is 17 residues long. The germline V and J ends were trimmed by 8 bases and 8 bases, with 29 bases remaining between them. The CDR3 sequence is CATTSLDRFPAGTEAFF. In DNA, the CDR3 is TGTGCCACCACATCTCTAGACAGGTTCCCGGCTGGGACAGAAGCTTTCTTT.

V and J are TRBV11-2 and TRBJ1-1; weak D call: TRBD1 (5 bases). Germline loops: CDR1 SGHAT, CDR2 FQNNGV. The CDR3 length is 13 residues. V gave up 7 bases and J gave up 3 bases, with 12 bases separating them. CDR3 in DNA: TGTGCCAGCATCCCTACAGGACACACTGAAGCTTTCTTT. Its protein is CASIPTGHTEAFF.

This sequence joins TRBV3-1 (or the pseudogene TRBV3-2) and TRBJ2-3, with a possible D match to TRBD2 (7 bases). V shed 5 bases and J shed 3 bases, with 24 bases lying between them. CDR1 is LGHDT and CDR2 is YNNKEL in the germline V gene (reference sequence). The CDR3 sequence is 18 residues long. The CDR3 nucleotides read TGTGCCAGCAGCTATAGGGGGGGGCCGCTACTATGGACAGATACGCAGTATTTT. It is translated as CASSYRGGPLLWTDTQYF.

The chain links TRBV19 to TRBJ2-1, with 7 bases that match TRBD1. V lost 6 bases and J lost 0; bases outside the gene matches: 11. The germline gives CDR1 LNHDA, CDR2 SQIVND (reference sequence). This CDR3 has 17 amino acids. CDR3 amino acids: CASREQYRGSSYNEQFF. In DNA, the CDR3 is TGTGCCAGTAGGGAACAATACAGGGGAAGCTCCTACAATGAGCAGTTCTTC.

The CDR3 here is CASTPGTGNTGELFF. CDR3 bases: TGTGCCAGCACCCCCGGGACAGGGAACACCGGGGAGCTGTTTTTT. This chain joins TRBV5-4 and TRBJ2-2, with 8 positions matching TRBD1. The germline CDR1 and CDR2 sequences are SGHNT and YYREEE (reference sequence). V gave up 6 bases and J gave up 1 base; unmatched junction bases: 5. The CDR3 has 15 residues. The complete variable domain, with remaining parts taken from reference TRBV5-4 and TRBJ2-2, reads ETGVTQSPTHLIKTRGQQVTLRCSSQSGHNTVSWYQQALGQGPQFIFQYYREEENGRGNFPPRFSGLQFPNYSSELNVNALELDDSALYLCASTPGTGNTGELFFGEGSRLTVL.

The gene calls are TRBV4-1 and TRBJ2-3; tentative D call: TRBD1 (5 bases). CDR1 and CDR2 (germline): MGHRA, YSYEKL. Trimming removed 2 bases from V and 3 bases from J, with 9 bases in between. The CDR3 covers 14 residues. The chain's CDR3 is CASSQPRETDTQYF. CDR3 nucleotides: TGCGCCAGCAGCCAACCCAGGGAAACAGATACGCAGTATTTT.

This clone was detected a few times. This specimen includes other DNA sequences encoding the same CDR3. The V call is TRBV3-1 (or the pseudogene TRBV3-2), the J call TRBJ2-5, with TRBD2 matching over 13 bases. V shed 1 base and J 5 bases; nucleotides not matched to a gene: 4. Germline lookup yields CDR1 LGHDT and CDR2 YNNKEL (reference sequence). The CDR3 has 16 amino acids. The CDR3 region has the DNA TGTGCCAGCAGCCAAGGGACTAGCGGGGGTGGGGAGACCCAGTACTTC. Its protein product is CASSQGTSGGGETQYF.

This chain joins TRBV3-1 (or the pseudogene TRBV3-2) and TRBJ2-5; TRBD2 aligns across 8 bases. V shed 4 bases and J 0 bases; nucleotides not matched to a gene: 4. The germline V gene has CDR1 LGHDT and CDR2 YNNKEL (reference sequence). The CDR3 covers 15 residues. This CDR3 reads CASSPSRGDQETQYF. As DNA, the CDR3 is TGTGCCAGCAGCCCATCGCGGGGGGACCAAGAGACCCAGTACTTC.

The chain uses TRBV3-1 (or the pseudogene TRBV3-2) and TRBJ1-1; 12 nucleotides align to TRBD1. Germline V CDR1 and CDR2: LGHDT, YNNKEL (reference sequence). The CDR3 contains 18 residues. Germline trimming cut 2 bases from V and 2 bases from J; bases unmatched to any gene: 9. In nucleotides, the CDR3 is TGTGCCAGCAGCCAAACCCTCCGGGACAGGGGGCGAAACACTGAAGCTTTCTTT. Protein product: CASSQTLRDRGRNTEAFF.

The chain is built from TRBV6-5 and TRBJ2-1; 7 bases map to TRBD1. CDR1 is MNHEY, CDR2 SVGAGI, per germline. The CDR3 length is 15 residues. V lost 5 bases, J lost 2 bases, and 6 bases stayed unmatched. The CDR3 nucleotides read TGTGCCAGCAGTCTACAGGGGTGGCCCTACAATGAGCAGTTCTTC. Encoded protein: CASSLQGWPYNEQFF.

J is TRBJ1-2 and V is TRBV11-2; perhaps TRBD1 as D (6 bases). Germline V gene lookup returns CDR1 SGHAT and CDR2 FQNNGV. The germline V and J ends were trimmed by 6 bases and 6 bases, with 11 bases remaining between them. The CDR3 length is 12 residues. In DNA form, the CDR3 reads TGTGCCAGCAGGTCGGGGGGCAATGGCTACACCTTC. Amino acids: CASRSGGNGYTF.

The chain recombines TRBV21-1 with TRBJ1-2. TRBV21-1 represents a pseudogene. The CDR3 consists of 13 residues. CDR3 nucleotide sequence: TGTGCCAGCAACCCCGTCGGTAACTATGGCTACACCTTC. Residues: CASNPVGNYGYTF.

The chain uses TRBV20-1 and TRBJ1-2, with 7 bases that match TRBD1. This CDR3 has 11 residues. V was clipped by 7 bases and J by 7 bases; unmatched bases: 6. Per germline, CDR1 DFQATT and CDR2 SNEGSKA (reference sequence). The CDR3 coding sequence is TGCAGTGTCGAGGGGGCAAGTGGCTACACCTTC. Its translation: CSVEGASGYTF.

The rearrangement uses TRBV6-1 and TRBJ1-5; 8 nucleotides match TRBD1. The CDR3 spans 17 residues. The V segment lost 4 bases and the J segment 4 bases; nucleotides outside the gene matches: 12. Germline CDR1 reads MNHNS; CDR2 reads SASEGT. DNA for the CDR3: TGTGCCAGCAGTGCCCTTAACAGGGGGGGACCGAATCAGCCCCAGCATTTT. This translates into CASSALNRGGPNQPQHF.

To note about this clone: Relative to the germline gene, one junction end is altered; a read error may explain this. The chain uses TRBV29-1 and TRBJ1-2; D is ambiguous. Germline loops: CDR1 SQVTM, CDR2 ANQGSEA. The CDR3 contains 13 residues. The CDR3 nucleotides read TGCAGCGTTGAAGATGGTCTTCACGGGCCCATCAGCTTC. Its protein product is CSVEDGLHGPISF.

The rearrangement uses TRBV19 and TRBJ1-2; TRBD1 aligns across 7 bases. The CDR3 is 15 residues long. Germline trimming cut 6 bases from V and 0 bases from J; bases unmatched to any gene: 7. CDR1 and CDR2 (germline): LNHDA, SQIVND (reference sequence). The CDR3 loop reads CASSLTGVANYGYTF. CDR3 nucleotide sequence: TGTGCCAGTAGCCTTACAGGGGTAGCTAACTATGGCTACACCTTC.

The rearrangement uses TRBV7-3 and TRBJ2-6; D remains unclear. The CDR3 is 19 amino acids. V lost 5 bases and J 0 bases, leaving 20 bases between the germline ends. The germline V gene encodes CDR1 SGHTA and CDR2 FQGTGA. CDR3: CASSPTGRSPNSGANVLTF. CDR3 in DNA: TGTGCCAGCAGCCCGACGGGTCGTAGCCCCAACTCTGGGGCCAACGTCCTGACTTTC.